Listed below are T cell receptor beta chains from one sample, sequenced in a study of beta chain bispecific antibodies for T cell cancers. A single record per CDR3 protein comes from TCRdb applying MiXCR to the 5' RACE reads. The data hold roughly 15,000 distinct CDR3 sequences, with around 2.1% observed a single time. Antigens of these TCRs are unknown. Specimen: healthy donor T cells cultured with leukemia cells. These TCRs come from a human donor in good health. Some clones in this sample may be carry-over from other donors' samples. The CDR3 runs from the conserved cysteine through the conserved F or W. The D gene is left open where the match is weak. Size values are once, few and many counts, or a class for expanded clones, and some rows have none.

d_gene: TRBD1
v_gene: TRBV20-1
abundance: many
j_gene: TRBJ2-7
CDR3aa: CSAAGTGVWYEQYF
CDR3nt: TGCAGTGCGGCCGGGACAGGGGTTTGGTACGAGCAGTACTTC

d_gene: -
v_gene: TRBV6-5
abundance: many
j_gene: TRBJ1-5
CDR3aa: CASSSDRFNQPQHF
CDR3nt: TGTGCCAGCAGTTCAGACAGGTTCAATCAGCCCCAGCATTTT

d_gene: TRBD1
v_gene: TRBV30
abundance: many
j_gene: TRBJ2-3
CDR3aa: CAWRQGGSLLQYF
CDR3nt: TGTGCCTGGAGACAGGGGGGATCCCTCCTGCAGTATTTT

d_gene: TRBD1
v_gene: TRBV28
abundance: many
j_gene: TRBJ2-7
CDR3aa: CASSLGDREIHEQYF
CDR3nt: TGTGCCAGCAGTTTAGGGGACAGGGAAATCCACGAGCAGTACTTC

d_gene: TRBD2
v_gene: TRBV5-4
abundance: many
j_gene: TRBJ2-1
CDR3aa: CASSPRLAGGINEQFF
CDR3nt: TGTGCCAGCAGCCCGAGACTAGCGGGGGGTATAAATGAGCAGTTCTTC

d_gene: -
v_gene: TRBV5-1
abundance: many
j_gene: TRBJ2-7
CDR3aa: CASSLGGRGDYEQYF
CDR3nt: TGCGCCAGCAGCCTGGGGGGCAGGGGGGACTACGAGCAGTACTTC

d_gene: -
v_gene: TRBV5-4
abundance: -
j_gene: TRBJ2-1
CDR3aa: CASSLDPQGTGNEQFF
CDR3nt: TGTGCCAGCAGCTTGGACCCACAGGGCACGGGGAATGAGCAGTTCTTC

d_gene: -
v_gene: TRBV5-1
abundance: many
j_gene: TRBJ2-5
CDR3aa: CASSFGYQETQYF
CDR3nt: TGCGCCAGCAGCTTCGGGTACCAAGAGACCCAGTACTTC

d_gene: -
v_gene: TRBV15
abundance: many
j_gene: TRBJ2-7
CDR3aa: CATSSANPYEQYF
CDR3nt: TGTGCCACCAGCAGCGCAAATCCCTACGAGCAGTACTTC

d_gene: -
v_gene: TRBV10-3
abundance: medium-sized
j_gene: TRBJ2-2
CDR3aa: CATSQANTGELFF
CDR3nt: TGTGCCACCTCACAAGCGAACACCGGGGAGCTGTTTTTT